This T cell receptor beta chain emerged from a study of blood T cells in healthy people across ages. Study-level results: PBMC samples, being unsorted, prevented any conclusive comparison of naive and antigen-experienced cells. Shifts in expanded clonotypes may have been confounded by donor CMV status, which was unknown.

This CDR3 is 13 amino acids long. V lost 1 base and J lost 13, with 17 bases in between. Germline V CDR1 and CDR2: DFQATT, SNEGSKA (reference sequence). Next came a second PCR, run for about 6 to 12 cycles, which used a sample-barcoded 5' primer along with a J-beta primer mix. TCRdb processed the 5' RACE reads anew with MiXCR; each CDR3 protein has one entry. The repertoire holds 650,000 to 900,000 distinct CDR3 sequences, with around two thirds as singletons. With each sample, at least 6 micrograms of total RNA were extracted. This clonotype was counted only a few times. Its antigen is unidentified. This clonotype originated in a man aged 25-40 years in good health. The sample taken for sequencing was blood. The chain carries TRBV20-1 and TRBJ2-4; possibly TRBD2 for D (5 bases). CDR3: CSARASRLRGQYF. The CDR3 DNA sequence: TGCAGTGCTAGAGCCTCTAGACTACGAGGGCAGTACTTC.